Listed here are 10 T cell receptor beta chains from one sample, sequenced in a study of tumor-infiltrating lymphocytes in localized non-small cell lung cancer. The repertoire was sequenced with immunoSEQ multiplex PCR; TCRdb's copy has only in-frame clones and lacks some. The repertoire holds about 14,000 clones, with more than 60% as singletons. Sequencing was done on a sample of lung tumor tissue. Every receptor here comes from a human donor with non-small cell lung cancer.

The V call is TRBV4-1, the J call TRBJ2-7; 9 positions agree with TRBD1. CDR1 and CDR2 from the germline V gene are MGHRA and YSYEKL. The CDR3 has 17 amino acids. V trimming: 4 bases; J trimming: 3 bases; junction bases outside the gene matches: 13. The CDR3 here is CASSLGDDRGIRYEQYF. CDR3 nucleotide sequence: TGCGCCAGCAGCCTGGGGGACGACAGGGGGATTCGCTACGAGCAGTACTTC.

The chain is built from TRBV6-1 and TRBJ2-5; D may be TRBD2 (5 bases). V lost 0 bases and J lost 4, with 12 bases in between. CDR1 is MNHNS, CDR2 SASEGT, per germline. This CDR3 contains 15 residues. This CDR3 reads CASSEAQGGGETQYF. CDR3 sequence (DNA): TGTGCCAGCAGTGAAGCGCAAGGCGGAGGAGAGACCCAGTACTTC.

The chain has TRBV11-2 and TRBJ2-3; weak D call: TRBD1 (5 bases). The CDR3 length is 13 residues. Germline CDR1 and CDR2: SGHAT and FQNNGV. V gave up 6 bases and J gave up 2 bases, with 9 bases separating them. The CDR3 region has the DNA TGTGCCAGCAGATCAGGGTCCACAGATACGCAGTATTTT. It specifies CASRSGSTDTQYF.

The chain links TRBV18 to TRBJ1-1, with D hard to call. V lost 5 bases to trimming and J lost 4 bases, with 8 bases between them. Germline V CDR1 and CDR2: KGHSH, LQKENI. This CDR3 has 12 amino acids. CDR3 residues: CASSAGRTEAFF. The CDR3 DNA is TGTGCCAGCTCAGCGGGCCGCACTGAAGCTTTCTTT. The entire variable domain, with the rest obtained from reference TRBV18 and TRBJ1-1, is as follows: NAGVMQNPRHLVRRRGQEARLRCSPMKGHSHVYWYRQLPEEGLKFMVYLQKENIIDESGMPKERFSAEFPKEGPSILRIQQVVRGDSAAYFCASSAGRTEAFFGQGTRLTVV.

The chain is built from TRBV7-8 and TRBJ2-4, with TRBD1 matching over 7 bases. Trimming removed 6 bases from V and 7 bases from J; junction bases left unmatched: 9. Germline loops: CDR1 SGHVS, CDR2 FQNEAQ. The CDR3 length is 14 residues. The CDR3, as DNA: TGTGCCAGCAGATCCGGGACAGTTAATAACATTCAGTACTTC. The encoded protein is CASRSGTVNNIQYF.

In this sample, this clone turned up once. This chain connects TRBV28 to TRBJ2-7; D might be TRBD1 (5 bases). V was clipped by 3 bases and J by 5 bases, with 14 bases between them. This CDR3 spans 14 amino acids. Germline assignment: CDR1 MDHEN and CDR2 SYDVKM. The CDR3 loop is CASSFWQGRNEQYF. The CDR3 region has the DNA TGTGCCAGCAGTTTTTGGCAGGGTAGGAACGAGCAGTACTTC.

The CDR3 reads CASSLGQGARDTQYF. In DNA, the CDR3 is TGTGCCAGCAGCTTGGGTCAGGGGGCGAGAGATACGCAGTATTTT. V and J are TRBV5-4 and TRBJ2-3; 8 bases line up with TRBD1. Germline V gene lookup returns CDR1 SGHNT and CDR2 YYREEE (reference sequence). Trimming removed 0 bases from V and 5 bases from J; junction bases left unmatched: 5. This CDR3 is built from 15 residues.

This chain joins TRBV11-2 and TRBJ1-1; tentative D call: TRBD1 (5 bases). V was pared by 4 bases and J by 1 base, with 13 bases between. Germline V lookup: CDR1 SGHAT, CDR2 FQNNGV. This CDR3 has 15 amino acids. The CDR3: CASSWSHRRNTEAFF. CDR3 nucleotides: TGTGCCAGCAGCTGGTCGCACAGGAGGAACACTGAAGCTTTCTTT.

This chain links TRBV5-1 with TRBJ2-7; no definite D call. This CDR3 region has 15 residues. CDR1 and CDR2 from the germline V gene are SGHRS and YFSETQ. Trimming pared 3 bases from V and 0 bases from J, leaving 13 bases between. The CDR3 is CASSSLATGSYEQYF. The CDR3 region has the DNA TGCGCCAGCAGCTCTCTGGCTACCGGCTCCTACGAGCAGTACTTC.

This clone was found a few times. This chain joins TRBV4-2 and TRBJ2-7; 9 bases are shared with TRBD2. CDR1 LGHNA and CDR2 YNFKEQ come from the germline V gene. The CDR3 consists of 14 residues. The V segment lost 4 bases and the J segment 7 bases; nucleotides outside the gene matches: 8. The CDR3 DNA is TGTGCCAGCAGCCCTAGCGGGAACCCCGGGGAGCAGTACTTC. It codes for CASSPSGNPGEQYF.